The entry below describes one T cell receptor beta chain. Its antigen remains unknown. This specimen comes from a study of siplizumab effects on memory and regulatory T cells. Broader study findings: For mappable alloreactive CD4+ clones, the mean Treg-derived fraction was about 69% with siplizumab and approximately 30% in controls. Apparently key alloresponse contributors, naive T cells also seemed more diverse than memory cells. Some alloreactive sequences were traceable to unstimulated CD4+ memory cells, and siplizumab significantly reduced them.

Germline lookup yields CDR1 SGHTA and CDR2 FQGTGA. The CDR3 has 16 amino acids. V was pared by 8 bases and J by 4 bases, with 15 bases of the junction left unmatched. Data came from immunoSEQ multiplex PCR; TCRdb stores just in-frame clones and leaves some out. The profile covers about 100,000 clones, with less than 95% appearing a single time and roughly 1.4% taken by the ten largest. V and J are TRBV7-3 and TRBJ2-3; 7 bases fit TRBD2. The specimen was non-Treg CD4+ T cells sorted from blood. The clonotype comes from a human donor in good health. CDR3 protein: CASALLGGRAPDTQYF. The CDR3 DNA sequence: TGTGCCAGCGCATTACTTGGAGGGAGGGCCCCAGATACGCAGTATTTT.